The 5 T cell receptor beta chains below were found in one sample sequenced in a study of T cell changes during pregnancy in multiple sclerosis. Sequenced by immunoSEQ multiplex PCR; TCRdb stores in-frame clones only, minus some. In the table there are tens of thousands of clones, approximately 94% of which are singletons. The sequencing used peripheral blood, collected in the third trimester of pregnancy. These receptors came from a female donor with multiple sclerosis, enrolled in a pregnancy study.

This chain joins TRBV5-6 and TRBJ1-1, with 7 nucleotides matching TRBD1. CDR3 length: 15 amino acids. After removal of 2 bases from V and 5 bases from J, the junction contained 9 bases not matched to a gene. Germline V gene lookup returns CDR1 SGHDT and CDR2 YYEEEE. The CDR3 protein is CASSLDRDELTEAFF. The CDR3 nucleotides read TGTGCCAGCAGCTTAGACAGGGACGAGTTGACTGAAGCTTTCTTT.

As DNA, the CDR3 is TGTGCCAGCAGCTTAAATCGGGGGGGCTCCACAGATACGCAGTATTTT. Protein: CASSLNRGGSTDTQYF. V is TRBV7-2 and J is TRBJ2-3; 8 nucleotides match TRBD2. The CDR3 is 16 residues long. Germline lookup yields CDR1 SGHTA and CDR2 FQGNSA. Losses at the gene ends were 2 bases for V and 2 bases for J; bases not matched to a gene: 6.

This sequence joins TRBV9 and TRBJ2-7; 7 nucleotides align to TRBD2. V lost 7 bases, J lost 6 bases, and 7 bases stayed unmatched. This CDR3 comprises 12 residues. Germline assignment: CDR1 SGDLS and CDR2 YYNGEE. The CDR3 DNA reads as TGTGCCAGCGGGGAGGGAGCCGGCGAGCAGTACTTC. Residues: CASGEGAGEQYF.

The V and J genes are TRBV5-4 and TRBJ2-3, with D perhaps TRBD1 (5 bases). Germline CDR1 SGHNT, CDR2 YYREEE (reference sequence). The length of the CDR3 is 15 residues. V dropped 4 bases and J dropped 2 bases, with 14 bases sitting between them. CDR3 DNA sequence: TGTGCCAGCAGCCTAGACAGTTTTTCCACAGATACGCAGTATTTT. Residues: CASSLDSFSTDTQYF.

This clone was seen more than once but under ten times. The chain combines TRBV9 with TRBJ1-1; TRBD1 is a possible D gene (5 bases). The CDR3 contains 16 residues. Germline assignment: CDR1 SGDLS and CDR2 YYNGEE. The ends were cut back, 5 bases at V and 3 bases at J, with 20 bases in the middle. As DNA, the CDR3 is TGTGCCAGCAGATCTGGCCTTCGAGACAGCCACACTGAAGCTTTCTTT. This sequence encodes CASRSGLRDSHTEAFF.